This T cell receptor (beta chain) was recorded in a study of blood T cell repertoires in COVID-19. Study as a whole: The samples span acute and convalescent COVID-19 from the United States, Italy and Spain. The analysed material was cDNA or gDNA that came from T cells, B-cell-depleted T cells, or PBMCs.

As originally analysed: Estimation of nucleated cell counts relied on the amplification of reference gene primers. The method was immunoSEQ multiplex PCR; TCRdb's version includes in-frame clones alone and lacks a portion of them. V and J calls and clone size follow that table, whereas D and trimming were derived from the DNA. This sample carries 140,000 or so clones, over 65% of them seen once, and the ten largest clones take around 17%. The CDR3 extends over 14 amino acids. In germline, CDR1 is MNHEY, CDR2 SVGAGI. The trim removed 6 bases at V and 4 bases at J, leaving 3 bases unmatched. The sample comprised peripheral blood. The TCR was taken from a man in his forties or fifties with acute or convalescent COVID-19. J is TRBJ2-1 and V is TRBV6-5; 10 positions agree with TRBD2. In DNA form, the CDR3 reads TGTGCCAGCAGCTCAGCGGGGGGGTACAATGAGCAGTTCTTC. Translating it yields CASSSAGGYNEQFF.